This passage covers 10 T cell receptor beta chains from one sample sequenced in a study of T cells in Graves' hyperthyroidism and ophthalmopathy. Amplified TCR beta CDR3 regions derived from RNA transcripts. HTBI primers were used for first-round RT-PCR of the TCR CDR3. TCRdb reprocessed the multiplex PCR reads via MiXCR and lists one record per CDR3 protein. The repertoire holds hundreds of thousands of distinct CDR3 sequences, with around 20% as singletons. Sequenced: blood. The origin of the receptors is a man aged 25-45 years with Graves' ophthalmopathy.

This clonotype has only a few counts. The chain has TRBV20-1 and TRBJ2-7; no reliable D call. V dropped 2 bases and J dropped 6 bases, with 11 bases sitting between them. The CDR3 spans 12 residues. CDR1 DFQATT and CDR2 SNEGSKA come from the germline V gene (reference sequence). This CDR3 is CSARYTLSEQYF. As DNA, the CDR3 is TGCAGTGCTAGATACACTTTAAGCGAGCAGTACTTC.

The table lists this clonotype with a few counts. The rearrangement uses TRBV7-9 and TRBJ2-1; 8 bases align to TRBD2. V gave up 8 bases and J gave up 6 bases; unmatched junction bases: 15. Germline lookup yields CDR1 SEHNR and CDR2 FQNEAQ (reference sequence). The CDR3 has 16 residues. In DNA, the CDR3 is TGTGCCAGCGGCGCCGAATGGGGGACTAGGGGCAATGAGCAGTTCTTC. It encodes CASGAEWGTRGNEQFF.

This clonotype was seen more than once but under ten times. This chain joins TRBV11-2 and TRBJ2-2; the D call may be TRBD1 or TRBD2 (5 bases each). The CDR3 runs to 14 residues. CDR1 is SGHAT and CDR2 is FQNNGV in the germline V gene. V lost 6 bases and J 3 bases, leaving 11 bases between the germline ends. CDR3 DNA sequence: TGTGCCAGCAGAGGGACGGTGGACACCGGGGAGCTGTTTTTT. It is translated as CASRGTVDTGELFF.

This clonotype was seen more than once but under ten times. This chain uses TRBV28 with TRBJ2-3, with D possibly called TRBD1 or TRBD2 (5 bases each). The CDR3 has 16 residues. V dropped 5 bases and J dropped 1 base, with 16 bases sitting between them. In germline, CDR1 is MDHEN, CDR2 SYDVKM. The CDR3 sequence is CASSPRGRGGTDTQYF. The CDR3, as DNA: TGTGCCAGCAGTCCCCGGGGCAGAGGGGGCACAGATACGCAGTATTTT.

A few counts support this clonotype. V usage is TRBV7-4 and J usage is TRBJ1-4; D is possibly TRBD1 (6 bases). This CDR3 region has 13 residues. V lost 5 bases and J lost 10, with 14 bases in between. Germline-derived CDR1 and CDR2 are SGHVT and SQSDAQ. The CDR3 region has the DNA TGTGCCAGCAGCACAACCTCAGGGGCAAAACTGTTTTTT. It yields the protein CASSTTSGAKLFF.

This clonotype was detected a few times. The V call is TRBV19, the J call TRBJ1-1; a possible D gene is TRBD1 (5 bases). V was trimmed by 6 bases and J by 3 bases, leaving 14 bases between them. Germline CDR1 reads LNHDA; CDR2 reads SQIVND (reference sequence). CDR3 length equals 14 residues. For the CDR3, the DNA is TGTGCCAGTAGCAATAACAGGTTCCACACTGAAGCTTTCTTT. Amino acids: CASSNNRFHTEAFF.

This clonotype showed up just a few times. The genes are TRBV12-3 or TRBV12-4 and TRBJ2-2; 11 positions agree with TRBD2. Germline trimming cut 5 bases from V and 6 bases from J; bases unmatched to any gene: 5. The CDR3 consists of 15 residues. CDR3 sequence: CASSTLAGVSGELFF. As DNA, the CDR3 is TGTGCCAGCAGTACACTAGCGGGAGTATCCGGGGAGCTGTTTTTT.

This clonotype has just a few counts. V usage is TRBV10-3 and J usage is TRBJ1-1; unclear D gene. Looked up from germline, CDR1 is ENHRY and CDR2 is SYGVKD. There are 16 residues in the CDR3. Trimming took 0 bases from V and 0 from J, leaving 11 bases between them. The CDR3 sequence is CAISESGLPMNTEAFF. CDR3 sequence (DNA): TGTGCCATCAGTGAGTCGGGCCTCCCCATGAACACTGAAGCTTTCTTT.

The chain joins TRBV14 to TRBJ2-1, with D tentatively TRBD2 (6 bases). From germline, CDR1 is SGHDN and CDR2 FVKESK. The CDR3 sequence is 14 residues long. V lost 3 bases, J lost 7 bases, and 13 bases lay in between. The CDR3 DNA sequence: TGTGCCAGCAGCCAGATCGGGAGACCGAATGAGCAGTTCTTC. Translated: CASSQIGRPNEQFF.

This clonotype was found a few times. The rearrangement joins TRBV5-1 to TRBJ1-2, with 7 bases identical to TRBD1. Germline trimming cut 4 bases from V and 7 bases from J; bases unmatched to any gene: 13. CDR3 length: 15 amino acids. Germline CDR1 and CDR2: SGHRS and YFSETQ. DNA for the CDR3: TGCGCCAGCAGCGTAACTACAGGGGACGGCGGTGGCTACACCTTC. It specifies CASSVTTGDGGGYTF.